In its sample, the clone carrying this T cell receptor beta chain is medium-sized. Reverse transcription of all isolated RNA meant that expressed TCRB transcripts were sequenced. Some clones are missing from TCRdb's copy, which holds only in-frame ones; the method was immunoSEQ multiplex PCR. The sample includes just over 15,000 clones, around 43% of them seen just once. This record belongs to a study of beta chain features in type 1 diabetes. The CDR3 totals 15 residues. CDR1 and CDR2 (germline): KGHSH, LQKENI. With V trimmed by 2 bases and J by 2 bases, 4 bases remained unmatched. The clonotype originates from a middle-aged woman in good health. Specimen: stem cell memory CD4+ T cells from blood. The gene calls are TRBV18 and TRBJ2-7; 9 nucleotides align to TRBD1. CDR3 region: CASSPTGQGTYEQYF. The DNA for the CDR3 is TGTGCCAGCTCACCAACGGGACAGGGAACCTACGAGCAGTACTTC.